A single sample is the source of the 19 T cell receptor beta chains below, sequenced in a study of blood T cell repertoires in COVID-19. This table comes from immunoSEQ multiplex PCR, and its TCRdb copy is limited to in-frame clones, with some not included. In the table there are over 200,000 clones, 90% to 95% of which are singletons. The specimen was peripheral blood. The receptors shown here come from a man aged 55 to 70 with COVID-19, enrolled during active disease.

V is TRBV5-1 and J is TRBJ2-7, with a tentative D call TRBD1 (6 bases). Trimming removed 0 bases at V and 6 bases at J, with 13 bases between. The CDR3 consists of 14 residues. Germline V gene sequence: CDR1 SGHRS, CDR2 YFSETQ. CDR3 sequence (DNA): TGCGCCAGCAGCTTGGACAGGGTGGCAGGCGAGCAGTACTTC. Translated: CASSLDRVAGEQYF. Combining the CDR3 with reference TRBV5-1 and TRBJ2-7 gives the whole variable domain KAGVTQTPRYLIKTRGQQVTLSCSPISGHRSVSWYQQTPGQGLQFLFEYFSETQRNKGNFPGRFSGRQFSNSRSEMNVSTLELGDSALYLCASSLDRVAGEQYFGPGTRLTVT.

The J gene is TRBJ1-4, the V gene TRBV5-5, with 8 bases fitting TRBD1. The CDR3 extends over 16 amino acids. V lost 4 bases to trimming and J lost 0 bases; unmatched junction nucleotides: 5. Per germline, CDR1 SGHKS and CDR2 YYEKEE (reference sequence). The CDR3 DNA reads TGTGCCAGCAGCGGACAGGGATTATCAACTAATGAAAAACTGTTTTTT. Encoded protein: CASSGQGLSTNEKLFF.

The CDR3 coding sequence is TGTGCCAGCAGCCTTGGGACTAGCGGGGTAGGCACCGGGGAGCTGTTTTTT. Amino acids: CASSLGTSGVGTGELFF. The chain has TRBV7-3 and TRBJ2-2, with TRBD2 matching over 13 bases. In germline, CDR1 is SGHTA, CDR2 FQGTGA. The CDR3 sequence is 17 residues long. V lost 5 bases and J lost 4; bases outside the gene matches: 7.

The chain uses TRBV7-2 and TRBJ2-4, with a tentative D call TRBD2 (5 bases). Germline assignment: CDR1 SGHTA and CDR2 FQGNSA. V lost 9 bases, J lost 3 bases, and 15 bases lay in between. The CDR3 totals 14 residues. CDR3 protein: CASSGGPIKNIQYF. CDR3 nucleotide sequence: TGTGCCAGTTCTGGCGGGCCGATCAAAAACATTCAGTACTTC.

The V and J genes are TRBV7-8 and TRBJ1-3; tentatively, D is TRBD1 (6 bases). Germline assignment: CDR1 SGHVS and CDR2 FQNEAQ. The germline V and J ends were trimmed by 8 bases and 1 base, with 12 bases remaining between them. This CDR3 comprises 14 residues. In DNA form, the CDR3 reads TGTGCCAGCCGAACCCAGGGGTCTGGAAACACCATATATTTT. Amino acid sequence: CASRTQGSGNTIYF.

V gene TRBV25-1 combines with J gene TRBJ1-1, with 9 bases identical to TRBD1. With V trimmed by 5 bases and J by 4 bases, 8 bases remained unmatched. The germline V gene has CDR1 MGHDK and CDR2 SYGVNS. CDR3 length equals 15 residues. The DNA of the CDR3 is TGTGCCAGCAGTTACCCCGGGACAGGGATCACTGAAGCTTTCTTT. Its protein is CASSYPGTGITEAFF.

In DNA form, the CDR3 reads TGTGCCAGCAGTGGTGGCGTGAGGGGCAATCAGCCCCAGCATTTT. It is translated as CASSGGVRGNQPQHF. The V call is TRBV2, the J call TRBJ1-5; D unclear. CDR1 is SNHLY and CDR2 is FYNNEI in the germline V gene. This CDR3 contains 15 residues. Trimming took 4 bases from V and 2 from J, leaving 12 bases between them.

This clone occurred once. The genes are TRBV5-1 and TRBJ2-7; 8 bases fit TRBD2. This CDR3 comprises 14 residues. The trim removed 3 bases at V and 2 bases at J, leaving 4 bases unmatched. The germline CDR1 and CDR2 sequences are SGHRS and YFSETQ. The CDR3 DNA is TGCGCCAGCAGCTCTAGCGGGCTGACCTACGAGCAGTACTTC. This translates into CASSSSGLTYEQYF.

This clone came up once. This chain joins TRBV28 and TRBJ1-4; a weak D match, TRBD1 (6 bases). Trimming pared 8 bases from V and 8 bases from J, leaving 15 bases between. The germline V gene encodes CDR1 MDHEN and CDR2 SYDVKM. The CDR3 is made up of 13 amino acids. As DNA, the CDR3 is TGTGCCAGCGAGGGACATCATAAAGAAAAACTGTTTTTT. Its translation: CASEGHHKEKLFF.

The V and J genes are TRBV27 and TRBJ2-1; D is ambiguous. Trimming pared 6 bases from V and 2 bases from J, leaving 14 bases between. There are 15 residues in the CDR3. Germline V lookup: CDR1 MNHEY, CDR2 SMNVEV (reference sequence). CDR3 sequence reads: CASRPAGPPYNEQFF. For the CDR3, the DNA is TGTGCCAGCAGACCCGCCGGTCCTCCCTACAATGAGCAGTTCTTC.

V and J are TRBV6-5 and TRBJ1-2; D ambiguous. Per the germline V gene, CDR1 is MNHEY and CDR2 is SVGAGI. This CDR3 spans 15 amino acids. V lost 8 bases and J 4 bases, leaving 20 bases between the germline ends. The CDR3 spells CASGRGGARAYGYTF. For the CDR3, the DNA is TGTGCCAGCGGCCGGGGAGGCGCAAGGGCCTATGGCTACACCTTC.

A remark on this clone: Other DNA sequences of this sample code for an identical CDR3. The rearrangement links TRBV19 to TRBJ1-2; 7 bases match TRBD1. Germline V gene sequence: CDR1 LNHDA, CDR2 SQIVND (reference sequence). V lost 6 bases and J lost 2; bases outside the gene matches: 0. The CDR3 totals 12 residues. The CDR3 reads CASRTGNYGYTF. The DNA for the CDR3 is TGTGCCAGTAGGACAGGGAACTATGGCTACACCTTC. The full variable domain, rest sourced from reference TRBV19 and TRBJ1-2, is DGGITQSPKYLFRKEGQNVTLSCEQNLNHDAMYWYRQDPGQGLRLIYYSQIVNDFQKGDIAEGYSVSREKKESFPLTVTSAQKNPTAFYLCASRTGNYGYTFGSGTRLTVV.

The rearrangement uses TRBV19 and TRBJ2-4, with 14 bases lining up with TRBD2. Losses at the gene ends were 5 bases for V and 11 bases for J; bases not matched to a gene: 5. Germline V gene sequence: CDR1 LNHDA, CDR2 SQIVND (reference sequence). The CDR3 runs to 14 residues. DNA for the CDR3: TGTGCCAGTAGTGCGGGGACTAGCGGGAGAGTTCAGTACTTC. Protein sequence: CASSAGTSGRVQYF.

V and J are TRBV5-1 and TRBJ2-1, with TRBD2 identical over 10 bases. The germline V gene encodes CDR1 SGHRS and CDR2 YFSETQ. The CDR3 runs 15 residues. The V and J ends lost 5 bases and 5 bases, in that order; junction bases with no gene match: 7. CDR3 DNA: TGCGCCAGCAGATCCGGGACTAGCGACCACAATGAGCAGTTCTTC. Translating it yields CASRSGTSDHNEQFF.

V and J are TRBV14 and TRBJ1-2, with D perhaps TRBD1 (5 bases). V was cut by 2 bases and J by 8 bases, with 12 bases left in between. This CDR3 spans 13 amino acids. CDR1 and CDR2 from the germline V gene are SGHDN and FVKESK. CDR3 sequence: CASSQISGLGYTF. CDR3 in DNA: TGTGCCAGCAGCCAAATCTCAGGGTTAGGCTACACCTTC.

The chain links TRBV3-1 (or the pseudogene TRBV3-2) to TRBJ2-3; D ambiguous. The CDR3 covers 21 residues. CDR1 and CDR2 from the germline V gene are LGHDT and YNNKEL (reference sequence). Trimming removed 4 bases from V and 0 bases from J, with 29 bases in between. The CDR3 sequence is CASSLRVPTREAMPSTDTQYF. CDR3 nucleotide sequence: TGTGCCAGCAGCCTTAGAGTCCCCACCCGTGAGGCGATGCCTAGCACAGATACGCAGTATTTT.

This chain connects TRBV5-8 to TRBJ1-5, with a possible D match to TRBD1 (6 bases). Germline lookup yields CDR1 SGHTS and CDR2 YDEGEE. CDR3 length equals 15 residues. Deletions cut 0 bases from V and 7 bases from J, with 14 bases between. Here the CDR3 DNA reads TGTGCCAGCAGCTTGGTTGGGACACTCGCACAGCCCCAGCATTTT. It is translated as CASSLVGTLAQPQHF. Full variable domain (outside the CDR3, taken from reference TRBV5-8 and TRBJ1-5): EAGVTQSPTHLIKTRGQQATLRCSPISGHTSVYWYQQALGLGLQFLLWYDEGEERNRGNFPPRFSGRQFPNYSSELNVNALELEDSALYLCASSLVGTLAQPQHFGDGTRLSIL.

V is TRBV19 and J is TRBJ2-1; weak D call: TRBD1 (5 bases). There are 13 residues in the CDR3. Trimming shortened V by 6 bases and J by 6 bases, and 12 bases separated the two germline ends. CDR1 LNHDA and CDR2 SQIVND come from the germline V gene (reference sequence). The CDR3 sequence: CASRQVPTNEQFF. The CDR3 region has the DNA TGTGCCAGTAGACAGGTCCCAACCAATGAGCAGTTCTTC.

The V gene is TRBV19, the J gene TRBJ1-1; weak D call: TRBD1 (5 bases). Deletions cut 3 bases from V and 0 bases from J, with 8 bases between. CDR3 length equals 14 residues. Germline loops: CDR1 LNHDA, CDR2 SQIVND (reference sequence). The CDR3 here is CASSIQGLNTEAFF. The CDR3 DNA reads as TGTGCCAGTAGTATTCAGGGATTGAACACTGAAGCTTTCTTT.